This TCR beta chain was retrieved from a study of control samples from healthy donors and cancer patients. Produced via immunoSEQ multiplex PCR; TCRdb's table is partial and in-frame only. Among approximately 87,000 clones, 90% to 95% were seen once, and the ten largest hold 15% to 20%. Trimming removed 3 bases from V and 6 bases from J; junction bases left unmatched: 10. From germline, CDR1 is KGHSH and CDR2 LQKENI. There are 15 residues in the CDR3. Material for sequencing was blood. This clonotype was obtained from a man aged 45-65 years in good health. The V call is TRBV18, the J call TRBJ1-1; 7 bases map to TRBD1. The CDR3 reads CASSPGRGRLSEAFF. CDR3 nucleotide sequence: TGTGCCAGCTCACCGGGTAGGGGGCGCTTGTCTGAAGCTTTCTTT.